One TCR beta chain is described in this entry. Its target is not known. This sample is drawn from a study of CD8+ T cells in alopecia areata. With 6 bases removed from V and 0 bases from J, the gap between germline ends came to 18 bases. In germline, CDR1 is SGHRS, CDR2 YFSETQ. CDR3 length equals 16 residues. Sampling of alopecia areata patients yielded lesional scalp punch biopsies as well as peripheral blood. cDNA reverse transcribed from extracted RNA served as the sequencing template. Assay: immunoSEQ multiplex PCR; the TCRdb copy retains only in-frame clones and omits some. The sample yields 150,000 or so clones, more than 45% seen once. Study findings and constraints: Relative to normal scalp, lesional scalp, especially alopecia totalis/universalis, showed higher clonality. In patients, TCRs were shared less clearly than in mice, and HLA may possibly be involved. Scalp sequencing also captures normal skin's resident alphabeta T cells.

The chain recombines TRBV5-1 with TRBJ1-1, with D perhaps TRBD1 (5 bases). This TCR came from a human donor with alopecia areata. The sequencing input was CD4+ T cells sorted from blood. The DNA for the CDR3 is TGCGCCAGCAAGTCCCTTTTAGGGGAACTGAACACTGAAGCTTTCTTT. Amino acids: CASKSLLGELNTEAFF.